The rows below give T cell receptor beta chains drawn from one sample of a study of beta chain features in type 1 diabetes. The data were produced by immunoSEQ multiplex PCR, yet TCRdb's version contains in-frame clones alone and is incomplete. The sample comprises under 400,000 clones, about 20% of which are singletons, and about 0.045% rests with the top ten. Sequencing used naive CD4+ T cells from blood. These receptors all come from a woman younger than 30 in good health. Each CDR3 is given without its conserved first and last residue. Each record gives: V gene, J gene, CDR3 protein.

v_call: TRBV19
j_call: TRBJ1-5
cdr3_aa: ASSIPPGTGDRYQPQH

v_call: TRBV5-6
j_call: TRBJ2-5
cdr3_aa: ASSQPTLGRAGETQY

v_call: TRBV15
j_call: TRBJ2-5
cdr3_aa: ATSRGTTGVETQY

v_call: TRBV5-1
j_call: TRBJ2-6
cdr3_aa: ASSLVVPGLAGLSGANVLT

v_call: TRBV15
j_call: TRBJ2-7
cdr3_aa: ATSLDRRAYEQY

v_call: TRBV30
j_call: TRBJ1-6
cdr3_aa: AWSGDRFNSPLH

v_call: TRBV19
j_call: TRBJ1-1
cdr3_aa: ASSIGRVEAF

v_call: TRBV30
j_call: TRBJ2-2
cdr3_aa: AVLGGLNTGELF

v_call: TRBV30
j_call: TRBJ2-7
cdr3_aa: AWRVPGQGPYEQY

v_call: TRBV7-9
j_call: TRBJ1-2
cdr3_aa: ASSFGRTAIYGYT

v_call: TRBV18
j_call: NA
cdr3_aa: ASSPGTEREQF

v_call: TRBV30
j_call: TRBJ2-5
cdr3_aa: ACLRQTQETQY

v_call: TRBV14
j_call: TRBJ1-2
cdr3_aa: ASSPGQGYGYT

v_call: TRBV4-1
j_call: TRBJ1-5
cdr3_aa: ASSQERGLGNQPQH

v_call: TRBV25-1
j_call: TRBJ2-7
cdr3_aa: ASSEFGGTTYEQY

v_call: TRBV7-2
j_call: TRBJ1-2
cdr3_aa: ASSLARGDYGYT

v_call: TRBV5-1
j_call: TRBJ1-1
cdr3_aa: ASSLLMNTEAF

v_call: TRBV29-1
j_call: TRBJ2-4
cdr3_aa: SVEDRGGPKNIQY

v_call: TRBV30
j_call: TRBJ1-2
cdr3_aa: ASGGRTETNYGYT

v_call: TRBV6-5
j_call: TRBJ1-4
cdr3_aa: ASSYSGTGNEKLF

v_call: TRBV30
j_call: TRBJ1-2
cdr3_aa: AWSRGDGYT

v_call: TRBV14
j_call: TRBJ1-5
cdr3_aa: ASSQGGTGNQPQH

v_call: TRBV27
j_call: TRBJ1-2
cdr3_aa: ASSLLTGRGGNGYT

v_call: TRBV9
j_call: TRBJ2-1
cdr3_aa: ASSPQGSSYNEQF

v_call: TRBV19
j_call: TRBJ2-7
cdr3_aa: ASSYIPGQGLNEQY

v_call: TRBV11-2
j_call: TRBJ2-7
cdr3_aa: ASSPSSYEQY

v_call: TRBV18
j_call: TRBJ2-6
cdr3_aa: ASSRSGGANVLT

v_call: TRBV7-3
j_call: TRBJ2-3
cdr3_aa: ASSRGGGPSTDTQY

v_call: TRBV7-8
j_call: TRBJ2-7
cdr3_aa: ASSLRGPLLAGETKQY

v_call: TRBV5-6
j_call: TRBJ2-7
cdr3_aa: ASSLGLGEDEQY

v_call: TRBV19
j_call: TRBJ2-7
cdr3_aa: ASKATQSTYEQY

v_call: TRBV5-1
j_call: TRBJ2-6
cdr3_aa: ASSSQQGSLPGANVLT

v_call: TRBV15
j_call: TRBJ1-5
cdr3_aa: ATSIGTGGNQPQH

v_call: TRBV18
j_call: TRBJ1-2
cdr3_aa: ASSPGGTYGYT

v_call: TRBV5-1
j_call: TRBJ2-6
cdr3_aa: ASSPGTPGANVLT

v_call: TRBV7-2
j_call: TRBJ2-5
cdr3_aa: ASSKGQGRETQY

v_call: TRBV9
j_call: TRBJ1-2
cdr3_aa: ASSPTAGGDGYT

v_call: TRBV27
j_call: TRBJ2-1
cdr3_aa: ASSFLDEQF

v_call: TRBV18
j_call: TRBJ2-5
cdr3_aa: ASSPPSSTRKETQY

v_call: TRBV9
j_call: TRBJ2-7
cdr3_aa: ASSVRTGGFREQY

v_call: TRBV5-1
j_call: TRBJ2-7
cdr3_aa: ASSLVKGATTREQY

v_call: TRBV18
j_call: TRBJ1-1
cdr3_aa: ASSPKGQQNTEAF

v_call: TRBV11-1
j_call: TRBJ2-7
cdr3_aa: ASSLDTRYSYEQY

v_call: TRBV18
j_call: TRBJ1-1
cdr3_aa: ASSRDRVTEAF

v_call: TRBV21-1
j_call: TRBJ2-7
cdr3_aa: ASALIASYEQY

v_call: TRBV7-9
j_call: TRBJ2-1
cdr3_aa: ASSLGTYNEQF

v_call: TRBV10-3
j_call: TRBJ2-1
cdr3_aa: AISESRGPNQF

v_call: TRBV25-1
j_call: TRBJ2-7
cdr3_aa: ASSAFTGGSYEQY

v_call: TRBV18
j_call: TRBJ1-2
cdr3_aa: ASSPAGDYGYT

v_call: TRBV11-3
j_call: TRBJ2-5
cdr3_aa: ASSADRGETQY